Following are 9 T cell receptor beta chains from one sample sequenced in a study of T cell repertoires in cytomegalovirus infection. One entry per CDR3 protein, called by TCRdb with MiXCR from the reads. The repertoire has some 680,000 distinct CDR3 sequences, 35% to 45% of them found once; the top ten carry 2.5% to 3.5%. The sample comprised PBMCs. The receptors here all came from a human donor in good health (CMV status not recorded). Some clones in this sample may be carry-over from other donors' samples.

CDR3 nucleotides: TGTGCCAGCAGTTACAGGGGTCTAAACATTCAGTACTTC. Translated: CASSYRGLNIQYF. This rearrangement joins TRBV2 to TRBJ2-4; the match to TRBD1 covers 7 bases. Per the germline V gene, CDR1 is SNHLY and CDR2 is FYNNEI. J gave up 6 bases and V 5 bases, and 4 bases lay outside the gene matches. CDR3 size: 13 residues.

This clonotype has just a few counts. This chain connects TRBV5-1 to TRBJ1-6; D is unclear. The ends were cut back, 5 bases at V and 10 bases at J, with 13 bases in the middle. CDR3 size: 13 residues. CDR1 is SGHRS, CDR2 YFSETQ, per germline. The CDR3 sequence: CASRRVSGSPLHF. CDR3 bases: TGCGCCAGCAGGAGGGTTAGCGGATCACCCCTCCACTTT.

The chain has TRBV20-1 and TRBJ2-1, with D perhaps matching TRBD1 (6 bases). Germline values: CDR1 DFQATT, CDR2 SNEGSKA (reference sequence). V gave up 3 bases and J gave up 6 bases, with 9 bases separating them. The CDR3 is made up of 12 amino acids. CDR3 sequence reads: CSARGTINEQFF. In nucleotides, the CDR3 is TGCAGTGCTAGGGGGACAATCAATGAGCAGTTCTTC.

This clonotype was seen a few times. The chain links TRBV7-9 to TRBJ2-3, with D perhaps matching TRBD2 (6 bases). CDR3 length equals 13 residues. CDR1 SEHNR and CDR2 FQNEAQ come from the germline V gene (reference sequence). The CDR3 region has the DNA TGTGTTCCCGGGGGTGCACGCGCAGATACGCAGTATTTT. It translates to CVPGGARADTQYF.

This clonotype was seen more than once but under ten times. V gene TRBV30 combines with J gene TRBJ1-2; the D gene is possibly TRBD1 (5 bases). V lost 0 bases, J lost 8 bases, and 10 bases lay in between. From germline, CDR1 is GTSNPN and CDR2 SVGIG (reference sequence). This CDR3 is 12 amino acids long. CDR3 loop: CAWSVSQGGYTF. DNA for the CDR3: TGTGCCTGGAGTGTATCTCAGGGAGGCTACACCTTC.

This clonotype was seen a handful of times. The CDR3 region has the DNA TGCAGTGCTAGAGACCCGGACCCTCTCTATGGCTACACCTTC. Its protein product is CSARDPDPLYGYTF. The chain carries TRBV20-1 and TRBJ1-2; D remains ambiguous. Trimming took 0 bases from V and 4 from J, leaving 12 bases between them. CDR1 and CDR2 (germline): DFQATT, SNEGSKA (reference sequence). The CDR3 loop spans 14 amino acids.

In this sample, this clonotype turned up many times. The V and J genes are TRBV7-2 and TRBJ2-3, with D hard to call. The V gene lost 3 bases and the J gene lost 2 bases, with 15 bases spanning the gap. The CDR3 consists of 16 residues. Germline loops: CDR1 SGHTA, CDR2 FQGNSA. The DNA for the CDR3 is TGTGCCAGCAGCTTGAAGTTGCGGATTTCCACAGATACGCAGTATTTT. Protein: CASSLKLRISTDTQYF.

This clonotype was counted ten times or more. The chain uses TRBV28 and TRBJ1-5; D ambiguous. The germline V gene has CDR1 MDHEN and CDR2 SYDVKM. The length of the CDR3 is 12 residues. Trimming stripped 6 bases from V and 6 bases from J, with 9 bases between. The CDR3 DNA reads TGTGCCAGCAGCTTAGGCGTTCAGCCCCAGCATTTT. Its protein is CASSLGVQPQHF.

The V gene is TRBV4-1, the J gene TRBJ1-1; D not resolved. This CDR3 has 16 residues. The V gene lost 1 base and the J gene lost 3 bases, with 15 bases spanning the gap. Germline CDR1 reads MGHRA; CDR2 reads YSYEKL. DNA for the CDR3: TGCGCCAGCAGCCAAGCGGCGCAAGACCTGGACACTGAAGCTTTCTTT. It codes for CASSQAAQDLDTEAFF.